These T cell receptor beta chains were read from a single sample in a study of beta chain features in type 1 diabetes. Assay used: immunoSEQ multiplex PCR; TCRdb lists only in-frame clones, some missing. The sample records under 950,000 clones, roughly 15% being singletons. Source material: naive CD4+ T cells from blood. All receptors derive from a woman between 18 and 29 years old in good health. Each CDR3 is given with its conserved first and last residue. Fields, in order: J gene, V gene, CDR3 protein.

j_call: TRBJ2-1; v_call: TRBV5-4; cdr3_aa: CASSLAGSYNEQFF
j_call: TRBJ1-1; v_call: TRBV18; cdr3_aa: CASSPTTGNTEAFF
j_call: TRBJ1-5; v_call: TRBV2; cdr3_aa: CASSSSESGINQPQHF
j_call: TRBJ2-6; v_call: TRBV7-3; cdr3_aa: CASSLMSGANVLTF
j_call: TRBJ2-1; v_call: TRBV6-5; cdr3_aa: CASSRSVDEQFF
j_call: TRBJ1-2; v_call: TRBV29-1; cdr3_aa: CSVPRQGPYGYTF
j_call: TRBJ2-3; v_call: TRBV5-1; cdr3_aa: CASAEGRATDTQYF
j_call: TRBJ2-7; v_call: TRBV18; cdr3_aa: CASSSGYVSEQYF
j_call: TRBJ2-7; v_call: TRBV4-3; cdr3_aa: CASSQGTAEGYEQYF
j_call: TRBJ2-7; v_call: TRBV2; cdr3_aa: CASRTGRANYEQYF
j_call: TRBJ2-1; v_call: TRBV4-3; cdr3_aa: CASSIRLAGPNEQFF
j_call: TRBJ2-1; v_call: TRBV5-4; cdr3_aa: CASSPGVSGRDNEQFF
j_call: TRBJ2-2; v_call: TRBV7-2; cdr3_aa: CASSARAGRELFF
j_call: TRBJ1-2; v_call: TRBV6-5; cdr3_aa: CASRTPGKPYGYTF
j_call: TRBJ2-7; v_call: TRBV27; cdr3_aa: CASSRSGAYEQYF
j_call: TRBJ2-1; v_call: TRBV18; cdr3_aa: CASSERGQVSEQFF
j_call: TRBJ1-2; v_call: TRBV7-2; cdr3_aa: CASSFPGNYGYTF
j_call: TRBJ2-7; v_call: TRBV1; cdr3_aa: CTSSHNYRAGLSYEQYF
j_call: TRBJ2-3; v_call: TRBV6-5; cdr3_aa: CASSYRRDRATDTQYF
j_call: TRBJ2-1; v_call: TRBV7-9; cdr3_aa: CASSLVGSSYNEQFF
j_call: TRBJ2-7; v_call: TRBV28; cdr3_aa: CASSMDGTRNEQYF
j_call: TRBJ2-1; v_call: TRBV2; cdr3_aa: CASSTPGRRNEQFF
j_call: TRBJ1-4; v_call: TRBV9; cdr3_aa: CASSPLGLFGEKLFF
j_call: TRBJ1-1; v_call: TRBV6-6; cdr3_aa: CASTYMWTEAFF